This T cell receptor (beta chain) appears in the sequencing data of a study of shared clonotypes between healthy human individuals. Profiled with immunoSEQ multiplex PCR; TCRdb holds only in-frame clones, not every one. The sample lists about 2 million clones; roughly 94% were seen once. The CDR3 contains 14 residues. Trimming took 0 bases from V and 8 from J, leaving 14 bases between them. Germline assignment: CDR1 SQVTM and CDR2 ANQGSEA. V and J are TRBV29-1 and TRBJ2-1, with D perhaps TRBD2 (6 bases). Specimen: naive CD4+ T cells sorted from blood. Subset indicated: CD45RA+ positively selected. The sequence was obtained from a man in his late teens or twenties in good health. The CDR3 nucleotides read TGCAGCGTTGAAGAAGGGAGGAGGGGCGATGAGCAGTTCTTC. Translating gives CSVEEGRRGDEQFF.